The present T cell receptor beta chain was sequenced within a study of cytomegalovirus exposure and HLA in healthy donors (dated by TCRdb to about 2017). As for the study more broadly: An earlier analysis of roughly 630 of the donors reported 250 to 300 Gb of sequence data and 100 million to 130 million unique TCR beta sequences from about 200 million T cells. An earlier analysis of some 600 of the donors applied high-throughput TCR beta sequencing to assess whether each TCR beta V gene segment acted as functional or pseudogenic. Donor age, sex, ethnicity and CMV serostatus were compiled together with the repertoire data. An early release that covered roughly 600 HLA-typed donors contained 300 to 350 gigabases of sequencing data and 80 million or so unique TCR sequences. The study was designed to test whether signatures of past pathogen exposure could be identified by cataloging public T cell receptors. Genome-wide SNP genotypes for about 65% of the roughly 700 donors were used in a later genetic analysis, which treated that subset as a discovery cohort. Among the 398 genotyped donors, about 85% belonged to the genetic ancestry cluster associated with self-reported Caucasian donors. Five DR-DQ haplotypes were treated as single units for association and clustering because of strong linkage in the cohort. A later analysis re-analyzed previously published TCR beta repertoires from 666 donors and added high-resolution HLA genotyping to study TCR occurrence patterns. The number of typed donors differed by locus: roughly 629-640 for A, B, C, DRB1 and DQB1; 522 for DQA1; 606 for DPA1; and about 470 for DPB1. On average, roughly 200,000 unique TCR beta nucleotide sequences were sequenced per donor among about 400 genotyped donors of the cohort, with roughly 18% of those sequences being non-productive. To predict cytomegalovirus infection status, the study combined high-throughput TCR immunosequencing, statistical association of individual TCRs with disease status, and machine learning. In the later analysis, no new phenotypic data were used to find candidate immune exposures; instead, reliance was placed on TCR beta sequences and their occurrence across donors. HLA typing included class I and class II loci at four-digit resolution. Every repertoire in the discovery cohort had been generated on one and the same sequencing platform. The study used immunosequencing to profile the T cell repertoires of hundreds of subjects and linked those repertoires to cytomegalovirus serostatus. A separate validation cohort of some 130 different subjects was used in addition to the roughly 720-subject first cohort. The paper as a whole reports these results and caveats: V-gene and J-gene trimming of TCR beta chains was associated with a missense DCLRE1C variant in a later genetic analysis, and the association was replicated in an independent cohort. Most TCR sequences were observed very rarely across donors, whereas some public TCRs were present in many individuals. In the study, some 180 TCR beta chains were listed as associated with cytomegalovirus. In a later analysis, HLA-associated TCR beta chains were found to be more clonally expanded and to have lower generation probabilities than equally common non-associated chains. Cytomegalovirus status was reported to be diagnosed by the classifier with high specificity and sensitivity in both the original and validation cohorts. In a later analysis, 15,000 to 20,000 TCR beta sequences were associated with specific HLA alleles at a false discovery rate of 0.05. The cohort was sequenced for TCR beta chains only, and without alpha or paired-chain data the features that could be detected were limited. When HLA alleles, especially DR and DQ, strongly co-occurred, attributing TCR associations to individual alleles was difficult. For the cohort, immune exposure information was limited to CMV serostatus. Because counts were too low, about 17 rarely observed V segments, including chromosome 9 orphons, were excluded from the earlier analysis of several hundred of the donors. Roughly uniform sequencing depth across donors was assumed in presence/absence analyses, although this assumption may not hold. Some IMGT-functional V segments, including TRBV6-2 and TRBV6-3, could not be distinguished by the 87-base-pair reads and were therefore excluded. Linkage disequilibrium might explain the correlated functional status among segregating V segments, but an unknown experimental factor could not be ruled out. Several of the top co-occurrence clusters appeared to be linked to parvovirus B19, influenza, CMV and Epstein-Barr virus, according to a later analysis. The authors suggested that the approach could potentially be extended to other disease states and immunological phenotypes. A few of the identified cytomegalovirus-associated TCR beta chains were confirmed in vitro to be specific for cytomegalovirus antigens. In an earlier analysis of 587 of the donors, most TCR beta V segments appeared in productive rearrangements about 87% or about 30% of the time, broadly matching IMGT annotations. A group of highly shared sequence variants was considered likely to be a technical artifact of the sequencing pipeline. In a later analysis, most CMV-associated TCR beta chains were found to appear HLA-restricted, with HLA associations seemingly driven largely by CMV exposure. Because HLA typing was missing for some donors at each locus, association tests included only the typed subset. A further reported finding was that TCR beta sequences accurately predicted the HLA-A and HLA-B alleles for most subjects in the first cohort. According to a later genetic analysis, donors in an Asian-associated ancestry cluster had fewer N-insertions in productive TCRs than the roughly 670-donor mean. In a later analysis, TCR association rates were found to vary across HLA loci, with the most associated TCRs seen for DRB1 alleles and the fewest for HLA-C alleles.

The library was obtained by the immunoSEQ multiplex PCR assay. For the multiplex PCR, a mixture combining 60 forward primers for TCR Vbeta segments and 13 reverse primers for TCR Jbeta segments was used. Amplification of the CDR3 region of rearranged TCR beta genes was performed with a multiplex PCR assay on genomic DNA. Amplified TCR beta libraries were sequenced as 87-base-pair reads on the Illumina HiSeq System. The paper's data handling went like this. In a later analysis, some 80 million unique TCR beta chains were counted across the 500 to 850 repertoires, and about 10 million of these chains were shared by at least two donors. A nearest-neighbor algorithm error-corrected the raw reads and collapsed the reads into unique sequences, merging closely related sequences to remove PCR and sequencing errors. Alignment of CDR3 sequences to IMGT reference sequences was used to assign V, D and J gene segments. For a sequence to be retained, a match of at least six nucleotides to both a V gene segment and a J gene segment was required. A rearrangement counted as productive if the CDR3 had no stop codons and remained in frame with V and J, and every other rearrangement counted as non-productive. CDR3 was defined by IMGT convention, running from the second conserved V-encoded cysteine to the conserved J-encoded phenylalanine. The earlier analysis of about 610 of the donors excluded sequences that lacked an unambiguous match to a single V gene segment. An earlier analysis of several hundred of the donors classified V segments as functional when productive rearrangements were above 56.7% and as segregating when the standard deviation between donors was above 5%. A statistical classification framework was developed to diagnose cytomegalovirus status using the catalog of TCR beta chain sequences. V and J gene assignment, in a later analysis, came from comparing TCR nucleotide sequences with IMGT/GENE-DB human TR gene sequences. A later analysis assigned CDR3 sequences and most-parsimonious VDJ recombination scenarios with the TCRdist pipeline. In a later analysis, each TCR beta chain was defined by its CDR3 amino acid sequence together with its V-gene family, and reads lacking a unique V-gene family were excluded. In a later analysis, 550 to 650 highly shared, low-generation-probability nucleotide sequences were removed to address suspected cross-contamination and a sequencing artifact. For each public chain, a later analysis derived a clonal expansion index from normalized ranks of inferred template counts within each repertoire. A later analysis computed generation probabilities with a VDJ recombination model fitted to out-of-frame rearrangements, and checked the results against IGoR. A later analysis scored TCR-TCR, TCR-HLA and TCR-CMV co-occurrence with hypergeometric tests, applying a repertoire-size bias correction to TCR pairs. In a later analysis, false discovery rates were estimated by permuting HLA or CMV assignments 20 times. In a later analysis, co-occurring TCRs were grouped with DBSCAN, and TCRdist sequence similarity was added when clustering was performed within HLA-allele-positive subsets. For co-occurrence clustering, repertoires with fewer than 30,000 or more than 120,000 public chains were excluded, along with roughly 5 repertoires with anomalous nucleotide sharing. As stored in TCRdb, this immuneACCESS dataset retains in-frame rearrangements with V and J assigned. A fraction of the clones does not appear; measured against another copy, unresolved V genes explain less than half of the discrepancy, and the remainder lacks a known reason. Clonal size and the V and J genes are those of that table, whereas D and trimming came from the DNA. Recorded for this sample are 120,000 or so clones; around 80% of them occurred a single time. Approximately 1.2% of the sample comes from the top ten.

Inclusive of the bounding cysteine and phenylalanine, the CDR3 is 15 residues long. Only CDR3 DNA is held: 45 bases, read in frame from base 1. The germline V gene sets CDR1 to MNHEY and CDR2 to SVGAGI. V lost 5 bases and J lost 0 bases; the stretch between them is 11 bases long. On this clone itself: The clone's antigen remains unknown. No quality values exist for individual bases; no much larger clone is one base distant.

In total, roughly 710 healthy bone marrow donors made up the cohort. Cohort members were all nominally healthy when sampled, although unrecorded immune exposures were likely present. The donor was CMV seronegative and was included in the group of a few hundred seronegative cohort members. Each donor provided a peripheral blood sample, and peripheral blood mononuclear cells were used for TCR beta sequencing. Genomic DNA extraction from the blood cell samples was performed with the Qiagen DNeasy Blood Extraction Kit. The origin of this receptor is a female donor in good health and CMV-seronegative. The chain is encoded by TRBV6-5 joined to TRBJ1-3, with TRBD1 tentatively as D gene (6 bases match). Sample: PBMCs. The CDR3 reads as follows: CASSPGVSSGNTIYF. The DNA is as follows: TGTGCCAGCAGTCCAGGGGTCAGCTCTGGAAACACCATATATTTT.